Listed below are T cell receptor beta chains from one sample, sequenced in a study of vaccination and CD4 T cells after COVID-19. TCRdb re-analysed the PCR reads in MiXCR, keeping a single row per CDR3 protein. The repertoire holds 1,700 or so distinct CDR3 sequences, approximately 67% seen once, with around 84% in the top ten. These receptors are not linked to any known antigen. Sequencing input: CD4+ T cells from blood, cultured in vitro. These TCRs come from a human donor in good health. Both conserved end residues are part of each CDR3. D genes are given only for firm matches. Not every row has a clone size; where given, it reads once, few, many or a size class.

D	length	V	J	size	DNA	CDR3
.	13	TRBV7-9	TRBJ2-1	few	TGTGCCAGCAGCTTAGCGTCAGGGGCGAAGGTGTTCTTC	CASSLASGAKVFF
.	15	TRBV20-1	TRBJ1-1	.	TGCAGTGCCCCGCGCCCGGGACATCGGGACACTGAAGCTTTCTTT	CSAPRPGHRDTEAFF
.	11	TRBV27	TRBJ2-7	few	TGTGCCAGCAGTTCATGGGGCGAGCAGTACTTC	CASSSWGEQYF
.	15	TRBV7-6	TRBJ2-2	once	TGTGCCAGCAGCTTAGGGACAACGAACACCGGGGAGCTGTTTTTT	CASSLGTTNTGELFF
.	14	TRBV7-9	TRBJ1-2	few	TGTGCCAGCAGCTTCGGACCCTTGCGGCGTGGCTACACCTTC	CASSFGPLRRGYTF
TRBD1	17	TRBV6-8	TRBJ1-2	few	TGTGCCAGCAGTTACTTCCGGGACAGACTGATCAACTATGGCTACACCTTC	CASSYFRDRLINYGYTF
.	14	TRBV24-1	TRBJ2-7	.	TGTGCCACCAGTGATGGGGGCAGGGACTACGAGCAGTACTTC	CATSDGGRDYEQYF
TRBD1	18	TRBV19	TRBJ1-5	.	TGTGCCAGTAGCTCCTCGACAGGGTTCTACTATAGCAATCAGCCCCAGCATTTT	CASSSSTGFYYSNQPQHF
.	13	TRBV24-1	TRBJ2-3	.	TGTGCCACCAGTGCCGAAGACAGGGATACGCAGTATTTT	CATSAEDRDTQYF
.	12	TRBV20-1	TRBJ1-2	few	TGCAGTGCTTCCTCTCAGGGCTATGGCTACACCTTC	CSASSQGYGYTF
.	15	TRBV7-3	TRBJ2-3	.	TGTGCCAGCAGCCCGATGGGGACTTCTACAGATACGCAGTATTTT	CASSPMGTSTDTQYF
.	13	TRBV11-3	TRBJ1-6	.	TGTGCCAGCAGGCGGGACACTAATTCACCCCTCCACTTT	CASRRDTNSPLHF
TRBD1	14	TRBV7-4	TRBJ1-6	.	TGTGCCAGCAGCGTAGAGGGGGCTAGATCACCCCTCCACTTT	CASSVEGARSPLHF
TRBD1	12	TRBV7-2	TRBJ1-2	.	TGTGCCAGCAGCCTAGGACAGGTTGGCTACACCTTC	CASSLGQVGYTF
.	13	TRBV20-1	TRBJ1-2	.	TGCAGTGCTAGAGCGGGGTCGATCTATGGCTACACCTTC	CSARAGSIYGYTF
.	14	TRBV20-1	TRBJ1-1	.	TGCAGTGCTAGGGGCCAGCCGGAGCCAACTGAAGCTTTCTTT	CSARGQPEPTEAFF
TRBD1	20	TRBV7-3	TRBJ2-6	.	TGTGCCAGCAGCTTAACGTCGGGACAGGGCCACCTCTCTGGGGCCAACGTCCTGACTTTC	CASSLTSGQGHLSGANVLTF
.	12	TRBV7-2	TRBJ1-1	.	TGTGCCAGCAGCCTGGGAGTCACTGAAGCTTTCTTT	CASSLGVTEAFF
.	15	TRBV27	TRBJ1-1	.	TGTGCCAGCAGTTTATTTAGTCAGCTGAACACTGAAGCTTTCTTT	CASSLFSQLNTEAFF